This TCR beta chain was retrieved from a study of T cell responses to AZD1222 COVID-19 vaccine. Points from the study as a whole: White British people made up most donors, females outnumbered males, and clonal diversity was possibly underestimated. Spike-specific TCR breadth and depth went up after people got two AZD1222 doses.

Here immunoSEQ multiplex PCR was the method, and the copy in TCRdb shows in-frame clones only, minus some. The sample consists of more than 70,000 clones, about 87% of them appearing once. Germline-derived CDR1 and CDR2 are MGHDK and SYGVNS. The length of the CDR3 is 14 residues. V lost 3 bases to trimming and J lost 5 bases, with 11 bases between them. About this clone: The antigen is not known.

The sequence was obtained from an adult in good health. This chain links TRBV25-1 with TRBJ2-1; TRBD1 might be the D (5 bases). Specimen: peripheral blood, collected on day 0 of AZD1222 vaccination. CDR3: CASSDNRGHNEQFF. The CDR3 region has the DNA TGTGCCAGCAGTGATAATAGGGGCCACAATGAGCAGTTCTTC.